Listed below are T cell receptor beta chains from one sample, sequenced in a study of blood T cell repertoires in COVID-19. Clones were sequenced by immunoSEQ multiplex PCR, and TCRdb holds only the in-frame ones, with some missing. This table has some 90,000 clones, about 88% appearing once. Sequenced input: peripheral blood. The receptors here all came from a woman older than 75 with acute or convalescent COVID-19. Both conserved end residues are part of each CDR3. D genes are given only for firm matches. Some rows have no size entry. The others give once, few or many, or a class for an expanded clone.

>TRBJ1-2|NA|TRBV7-9|once
CASSSSNQGRNYGYTF
TGTGCCAGCAGCTCCTCAAATCAAGGGAGGAACTATGGCTACACCTTC
>TRBJ2-7|NA|TRBV11-2|NA
CASSLQQNFGEQYF
TGTGCCAGCAGCTTACAACAGAATTTTGGCGAGCAGTACTTC
>TRBJ2-2|NA|TRBV5-1|NA
CASSLDRANTGELFF
TGCGCCAGCAGCTTGGACCGCGCGAACACCGGGGAGCTGTTTTTT
>TRBJ2-1|TRBD1|TRBV5-4|NA
CASSLVGTGDNEQFF
TGTGCCAGCAGTCTCGTAGGGACAGGGGACAATGAGCAGTTCTTC
>TRBJ2-7|TRBD1|TRBV3-1/TRBV3-2|NA
CASSSGQAKYF
TGTGCCAGCAGCTCAGGACAGGCCAAGTACTTC
>TRBJ1-5|NA|TRBV5-6|NA
CASSSKQGNQPQHF
TGTGCCAGCAGCTCCAAGCAGGGCAATCAGCCCCAGCATTTT
>TRBJ2-5|TRBD2|TRBV3-1/TRBV3-2|once
CASRYSGVVETQYF
TGTGCCAGTCGCTACAGCGGGGTTGTGGAGACCCAGTACTTC
>TRBJ2-2|NA|TRBV10-3|NA
CAISETGWATGELFF
TGTGCCATCAGTGAAACAGGGTGGGCCACCGGGGAGCTGTTTTTT
>TRBJ2-7|TRBD1|TRBV12-3/TRBV12-4|NA
CASSRQGNYEQYF
TGTGCCAGCAGTCGACAGGGAAATTACGAGCAGTACTTC
>TRBJ1-4|NA|TRBV12-3/TRBV12-4|NA
CASTYIRGEKLFF
TGTGCCAGCACCTACATAAGGGGGGAAAAACTGTTTTTT
>TRBJ1-6|NA|TRBV12-3/TRBV12-4|NA
CASSLNSNSPLHF
TGTGCCAGCAGTTTGAACAGTAATTCACCCCTCCACTTT
>TRBJ1-4|NA|TRBV19|NA
CASSITPTGTLFF
TGTGCCAGTAGTATAACCCCCACAGGGACACTGTTTTTT
>TRBJ1-1|TRBD1|TRBV7-2|once
CASSPDRSLEAFF
TGTGCCAGCAGCCCGGACAGGAGCCTCGAAGCTTTCTTT
>TRBJ2-7|NA|TRBV6-5|NA
CASSHKTLARNAQYF
TGTGCCAGCAGCCACAAAACTCTAGCCCGAAATGCGCAGTACTTC
>TRBJ1-4|NA|TRBV28|NA
CASARATNEKLFF
TGTGCCAGTGCCCGCGCAACTAATGAAAAACTGTTTTTT
>TRBJ1-2|TRBD1|TRBV24-1|NA
CATSDPGTGDYGYTF
TGTGCCACCAGTGATCCCGGGACAGGGGACTATGGCTACACCTTC
>TRBJ2-1|TRBD2|TRBV5-1|NA
CASSLGRGGPSSYNEQFF
TGCGCCAGCAGCTTGGGCCGGGGGGGCCCGAGCTCCTACAATGAGCAGTTCTTC
>TRBJ1-3|NA|TRBV6-6|NA
CASSSLRQVEGNTIYF
TGTGCCAGCAGTTCCCTAAGACAGGTAGAGGGAAACACCATATATTTT
>TRBJ1-2|NA|TRBV5-1|NA
CASSLSPDRGGYTF
TGCGCCAGCAGCTTGTCCCCCGACAGAGGAGGCTACACCTTC
>TRBJ1-1|NA|TRBV5-1|NA
CASSLQGRDTEAFF
TGCGCCAGCAGCTTGCAGGGAAGGGACACTGAAGCTTTCTTT
>TRBJ1-5|NA|TRBV4-1|NA
CASSRIFPGVVGQPQHF
TGCGCCAGCAGCCGGATCTTTCCAGGGGTTGTTGGGCAGCCCCAGCATTTT
>TRBJ1-3|NA|TRBV19|few
CASSKGVSGNTIYF
TGTGCCAGTAGTAAAGGGGTATCTGGAAACACCATATATTTT
>TRBJ2-3|NA|TRBV5-1|NA
CASSFGGQGADTQYF
TGCGCCAGCAGCTTCGGTGGGCAGGGTGCAGATACGCAGTATTTT
>TRBJ1-1|NA|TRBV7-9|NA
CASSLLGGTNTEAFF
TGTGCCAGCAGCTTATTGGGGGGGACGAACACTGAAGCTTTCTTT
>TRBJ1-2|TRBD1|TRBV7-2|NA
CASTPGDRDGYTF
TGTGCCAGCACCCCAGGGGACAGGGATGGCTACACCTTC